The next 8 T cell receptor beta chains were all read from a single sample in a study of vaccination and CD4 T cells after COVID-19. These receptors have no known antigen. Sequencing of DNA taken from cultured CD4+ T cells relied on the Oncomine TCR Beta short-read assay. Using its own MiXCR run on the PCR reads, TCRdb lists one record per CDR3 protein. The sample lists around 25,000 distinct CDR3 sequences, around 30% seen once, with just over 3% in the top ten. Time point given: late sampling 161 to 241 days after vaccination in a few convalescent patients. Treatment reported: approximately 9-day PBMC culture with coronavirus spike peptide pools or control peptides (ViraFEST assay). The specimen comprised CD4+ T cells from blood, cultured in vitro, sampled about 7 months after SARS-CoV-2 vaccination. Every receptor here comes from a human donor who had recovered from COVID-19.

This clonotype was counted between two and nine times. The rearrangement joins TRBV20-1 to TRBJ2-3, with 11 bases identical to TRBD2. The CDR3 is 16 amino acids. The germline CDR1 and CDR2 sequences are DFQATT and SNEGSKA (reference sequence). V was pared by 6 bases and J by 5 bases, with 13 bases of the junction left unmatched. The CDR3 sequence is CSALLPGLAELDTQYF. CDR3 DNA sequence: TGCAGTGCCCTTTTACCGGGACTAGCGGAGCTAGATACGCAGTATTTT.

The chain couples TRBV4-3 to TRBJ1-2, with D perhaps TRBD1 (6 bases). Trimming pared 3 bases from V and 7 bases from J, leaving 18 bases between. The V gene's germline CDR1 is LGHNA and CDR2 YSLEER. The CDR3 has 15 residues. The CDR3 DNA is TGCGCCAGCAGCCAGGCACCGAGGGGGTTCGGTGGCTACACCTTC. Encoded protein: CASSQAPRGFGGYTF.

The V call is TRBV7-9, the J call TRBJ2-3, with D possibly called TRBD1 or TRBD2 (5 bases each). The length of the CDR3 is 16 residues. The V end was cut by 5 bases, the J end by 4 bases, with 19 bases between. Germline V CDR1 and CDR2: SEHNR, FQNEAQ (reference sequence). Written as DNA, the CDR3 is TGTGCCAGCAGCAACGGGACGCACCTTCGTGCAGATACGCAGTATTTT. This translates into CASSNGTHLRADTQYF. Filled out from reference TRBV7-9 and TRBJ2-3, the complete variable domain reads DTGVSQNPRHKITKRGQNVTFRCDPISEHNRLYWYRQTLGQGPEFLTYFQNEAQLEKSRLLSDRFSAERPKGSFSTLEIQRTEQGDSAMYLCASSNGTHLRADTQYFGPGTRLTVL.

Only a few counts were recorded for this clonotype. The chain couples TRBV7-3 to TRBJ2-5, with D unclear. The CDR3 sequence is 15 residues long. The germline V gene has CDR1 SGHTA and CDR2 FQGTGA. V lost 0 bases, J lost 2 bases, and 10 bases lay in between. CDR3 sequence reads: CASSLTDGRQETQYF. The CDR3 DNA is TGTGCCAGCAGCTTAACGGATGGCCGTCAAGAGACCCAGTACTTC.

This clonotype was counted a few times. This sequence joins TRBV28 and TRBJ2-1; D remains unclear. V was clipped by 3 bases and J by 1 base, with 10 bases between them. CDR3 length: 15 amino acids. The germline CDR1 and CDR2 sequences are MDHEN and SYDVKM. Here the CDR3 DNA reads TGTGCCAGCAGTTTCTGGAGTCGGTCCTACAATGAGCAGTTCTTC. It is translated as CASSFWSRSYNEQFF.

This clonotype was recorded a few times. The DNA for the CDR3 is TGCAGTGCTACTAGTCCAGGGGATGAGCAGTTCTTC. Residues: CSATSPGDEQFF. This rearrangement joins TRBV20-1 to TRBJ2-1, with D possibly being TRBD1 (6 bases). The CDR3 loop spans 12 amino acids. V was clipped by 4 bases and J by 8 bases, with 12 bases between them. Per the germline V gene, CDR1 is DFQATT and CDR2 is SNEGSKA (reference sequence).

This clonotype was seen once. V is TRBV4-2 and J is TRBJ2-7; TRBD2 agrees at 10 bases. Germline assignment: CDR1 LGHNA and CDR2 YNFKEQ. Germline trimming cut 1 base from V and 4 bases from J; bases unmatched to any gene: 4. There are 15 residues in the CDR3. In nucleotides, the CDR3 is TGTGCCAGCAGCCAAGGGGCTAGCGGGAGTTACGAGCAGTACTTC. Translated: CASSQGASGSYEQYF.

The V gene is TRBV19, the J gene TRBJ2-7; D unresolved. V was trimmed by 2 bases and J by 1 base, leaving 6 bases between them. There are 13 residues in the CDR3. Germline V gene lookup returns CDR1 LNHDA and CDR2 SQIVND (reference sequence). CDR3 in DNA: TGTGCCAGTAGTATACGTAGGTCCTACGAGCAGTACTTC. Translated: CASSIRRSYEQYF.